These 26 T cell receptor beta chains were all obtained from the same sample, sequenced in a study of shared clonotypes between healthy human individuals. Clones were sequenced by immunoSEQ multiplex PCR, and TCRdb holds only the in-frame ones, with some missing. Of about 1.5 million clones listed, around 97% are singletons. The sequenced sample was naive CD4+ T cells sorted from blood. Sample subset: CD45RA+ positively selected. The receptor set was obtained from a man aged 25-40 years in good health.

The chain has TRBV5-1 and TRBJ2-1; D not certain. Germline V gene data show CDR1 as SGHRS and CDR2 as YFSETQ. The CDR3 sequence is 12 residues long. Trimming cost V 2 bases and J 5 bases, with 5 bases left between them. The CDR3 spells CASSFANNEQFF. DNA for the CDR3: TGCGCCAGCAGCTTTGCGAACAATGAGCAGTTCTTC.

The CDR3 reads CASSGDRVLAKNIQYF. The CDR3 coding sequence is TGTGCCAGCAGCGGCGACAGGGTTTTGGCCAAAAACATTCAGTACTTC. The J gene is TRBJ2-4, the V gene TRBV7-9; TRBD1 agrees at 7 bases. CDR1 and CDR2 (germline): SEHNR, FQNEAQ (reference sequence). The CDR3 runs 16 residues. The ends lost 5 bases at V and 1 base at J; junction bases unmatched: 8.

This clone was seen just once. CDR3 bases: TGTGCCATCAGTGAGTCGACAGGGAGCGAGACCCAGTACTTC. Translated, it gives CAISESTGSETQYF. This rearrangement joins TRBV10-3 to TRBJ2-5; 7 nucleotides line up with TRBD1. This CDR3 contains 14 residues. Germline-derived CDR1 and CDR2 are ENHRY and SYGVKD. The junction had 3 bases not matched to a gene; V was cut back by 0 bases and J by 5 bases.

This clone was seen only once. The chain is built from TRBV29-1 and TRBJ1-2; maybe TRBD1 (6 bases). Per germline, CDR1 SQVTM and CDR2 ANQGSEA. V was trimmed by 0 bases and J by 8 bases, leaving 22 bases between them. The CDR3 is made up of 16 amino acids. CDR3: CSVEERIRDGGLGYTF. In DNA form, the CDR3 reads TGCAGCGTTGAAGAACGGATTAGAGACGGGGGGCTGGGCTACACCTTC.

V gene TRBV7-2 combines with J gene TRBJ2-2; 9 bases match TRBD2. J lost 10 bases, V lost 10 bases, and 13 bases had no gene match. The CDR3 is 14 amino acids. Germline CDR1 is SGHTA and CDR2 is FQGNSA. The CDR3 DNA reads as TGTGCCAACAAACGGGCTAGCGGGAAAGAGGAGCTGTTTTTT. Protein: CANKRASGKEELFF.

On this clone: Distinct nucleotide sequences in the sample also encode this CDR3. This chain uses TRBV18 with TRBJ2-7; D not certain. CDR3 length equals 14 residues. Germline V gives CDR1 KGHSH, CDR2 LQKENI. Trimming took 1 base from V and 0 from J, leaving 7 bases between them. The CDR3 loop reads CASSPLAGSYEQYF. The DNA of the CDR3 is TGTGCCAGCTCACCACTGGCAGGCTCCTACGAGCAGTACTTC.

The chain joins TRBV27 to TRBJ2-5; possibly TRBD1 for D (5 bases). The CDR3 totals 13 residues. The germline V gene encodes CDR1 MNHEY and CDR2 SMNVEV (reference sequence). Trimming removed 6 bases from V and 3 bases from J, with 11 bases in between. The CDR3 loop reads CASSNRSKETQYF. CDR3 sequence (DNA): TGTGCCAGCAGCAACAGGAGTAAAGAGACCCAGTACTTC.

The chain has TRBV5-4 and TRBJ2-3; TRBD2 aligns across 14 bases. Unmatched junction bases numbered 2, after V lost 2 bases and J lost 3 bases. The CDR3 contains 16 residues. CDR1 SGHNT and CDR2 YYREEE come from the germline V gene (reference sequence). CDR3 loop: CASSFGLAGGTDTQYF. CDR3 coding DNA: TGTGCCAGCAGCTTTGGACTAGCGGGAGGAACAGATACGCAGTATTTT.

Written as DNA, the CDR3 is TGTGCCAGCAGTAACAGACAGCCCGCGGGGACTGAAGCTTTCTTT. It encodes CASSNRQPAGTEAFF. The chain employs TRBV6-5 and TRBJ1-1; possibly TRBD1 for D (5 bases). The CDR3 contains 15 residues. Germline V lookup: CDR1 MNHEY, CDR2 SVGAGI. Trimming left V 5 bases short and J 5 bases short, with 18 bases between.

The V and J genes are TRBV27 and TRBJ1-1; 7 nucleotides line up with TRBD1. From germline, CDR1 is MNHEY and CDR2 SMNVEV (reference sequence). CDR3 size: 13 residues. This CDR3 is CVTQGGGDTEAFF. In DNA, the CDR3 is TGTGTAACCCAGGGGGGTGGGGACACTGAAGCTTTCTTT.

This clone was seen more than once but under ten times. V and J are TRBV5-1 and TRBJ2-7, with 9 positions matching TRBD1. The CDR3 is 14 amino acids. CDR1 and CDR2 from the germline V gene are SGHRS and YFSETQ. V lost 4 bases and J lost 6; bases outside the gene matches: 8. For the CDR3, the DNA is TGCGCCAGCAGCCCCGCGGACAGGGGCCGCGAGCAGTACTTC. Protein product: CASSPADRGREQYF.

V gene TRBV6-6 combines with J gene TRBJ1-1; unclear D gene. Germline-derived CDR1 and CDR2 are MNHNY and SVGAGI (reference sequence). This CDR3 comprises 14 residues. Trimming cost V 7 bases and J 1 base, with 13 bases left between them. The CDR3 sequence is CASTWNKANTEAFF. As DNA, the CDR3 is TGTGCCAGCACCTGGAATAAGGCGAACACTGAAGCTTTCTTT.

The J gene is TRBJ1-2, the V gene TRBV2; D possibly corresponds to TRBD1 (5 bases). V gave up 0 bases and J gave up 4 bases, with 9 bases separating them. The CDR3 sequence is 14 residues long. Germline CDR1 is SNHLY and CDR2 is FYNNEI. CDR3 sequence reads: CASSEALQGYGYTF. CDR3 DNA sequence: TGTGCCAGCAGTGAAGCGCTTCAGGGCTATGGCTACACCTTC.

The chain employs TRBV5-1 and TRBJ2-4; no clear D. V was shortened by 0 bases and J by 5 bases, with 9 bases between the two germline ends. The CDR3 extends over 14 amino acids. The V gene's germline CDR1 is SGHRS and CDR2 YFSETQ. The CDR3 region is CASSLAGDQNIQYF. CDR3 nucleotide sequence: TGCGCCAGCAGCTTGGCTGGAGATCAAAACATTCAGTACTTC.

V usage is TRBV19 and J usage is TRBJ2-7; D perhaps matches TRBD1 (5 bases). The CDR3 loop spans 14 amino acids. Between the trimmed V and J ends, which lost 4 bases and 1 base, there was a span of 11 bases. The germline V gene has CDR1 LNHDA and CDR2 SQIVND (reference sequence). CDR3 region: CASSKDRQSYEQYF. Here the CDR3 DNA reads TGTGCCAGTAGTAAGGATCGACAGTCCTACGAGCAGTACTTC.

This chain connects TRBV21-1 to TRBJ2-7; the DNA was not compared with TRBD2, the D call given in the table. TRBV21-1 is termed a pseudogene. This CDR3 spans 15 amino acids. The CDR3 DNA reads as TGTGCCAGCAGCATCGGACTAGCGTGCCAGGCCGAGCAGTACTTC. Translation: CASSIGLACQAEQYF.

The rearrangement joins TRBV5-8 to TRBJ1-1; the D gene is possibly TRBD1 (5 bases). The V and J ends lost 5 bases and 7 bases respectively, with 6 bases between them. The V gene's germline CDR1 is SGHTS and CDR2 YDEGEE. CDR3 length: 10 residues. CDR3 bases: TGTGCCAGCAGAGGGGTTGAAGCTTTCTTT. Encoded protein: CASRGVEAFF. Looking up the rest from reference TRBV5-8 and TRBJ1-1 gives the full variable domain: EAGVTQSPTHLIKTRGQQATLRCSPISGHTSVYWYQQALGLGLQFLLWYDEGEERNRGNFPPRFSGRQFPNYSSELNVNALELEDSALYLCASRGVEAFFGQGTRLTVV.

The rearrangement links TRBV27 to TRBJ2-1, with TRBD2 matching over 13 bases. This CDR3 has 15 amino acids. V shed 6 bases, J shed 8 bases, and the junction held 7 bases outside the gene matches. Germline CDR1 reads MNHEY; CDR2 reads SMNVEV (reference sequence). The CDR3 protein is CASSPLAGGPDEQFF. The CDR3 coding sequence is TGTGCCAGCAGCCCACTAGCGGGAGGGCCTGATGAGCAGTTCTTC.

The chain is built from TRBV9 and TRBJ1-4; D possibly corresponds to TRBD1 (6 bases). The germline V gene encodes CDR1 SGDLS and CDR2 YYNGEE. The CDR3 runs to 13 residues. V was pared by 3 bases and J by 7 bases, with 10 bases between. In nucleotides, the CDR3 is TGTGCCAGCAGCGGCGAGGGGGTTGAAAAACTGTTTTTT. This gives the protein CASSGEGVEKLFF.

V gene TRBV5-5 combines with J gene TRBJ2-1; no definite D call. The germline CDR1 and CDR2 sequences are SGHKS and YYEKEE (reference sequence). The length of the CDR3 is 15 residues. Deletions cut 1 base from V and 5 bases from J, with 13 bases between. The CDR3 loop reads CASSLSLVPNNEQFF. In nucleotides, the CDR3 is TGTGCCAGCAGCTTGTCACTGGTCCCGAACAATGAGCAGTTCTTC.

The CDR3 protein is CASSVTESSYNEQFF. DNA of the CDR3: TGCGCCAGCAGCGTTACAGAGAGCTCCTACAATGAGCAGTTCTTC. V and J are TRBV5-1 and TRBJ2-1; no firm D call. CDR1 and CDR2 from the germline V gene are SGHRS and YFSETQ. Trimming cost V 4 bases and J 0 bases, with 11 bases left between them. This CDR3 comprises 15 residues.

The chain is built from TRBV7-2 and TRBJ2-3; D is unclear. CDR1 and CDR2 (germline): SGHTA, FQGNSA. The CDR3 spans 15 residues. Trimming left V 1 base short and J 2 bases short, with 10 bases between. CDR3 in amino acids: CASSLVWFTTDTQYF. The DNA for the CDR3 is TGTGCCAGCAGCTTAGTATGGTTTACCACAGATACGCAGTATTTT.

This clone was observed a single time. Other DNA sequences in this specimen translate into the identical CDR3. The chain carries TRBV5-1 and TRBJ2-7, with D possibly called TRBD1 or TRBD2 (5 bases each). The CDR3 extends over 14 amino acids. The V end was cut by 0 bases, the J end by 0 bases, with 7 bases between. CDR1 SGHRS and CDR2 YFSETQ come from the germline V gene. The chain's CDR3 is CASSLGGPSYEQYF. CDR3 DNA sequence: TGCGCCAGCAGCTTGGGGGGACCCTCCTACGAGCAGTACTTC.

The chain recombines TRBV13 with TRBJ2-7; D may be TRBD1 (5 bases). Trimming took off 7 bases at V and 4 bases at J, with 17 bases between the two ends. Germline loops: CDR1 PRHDT, CDR2 FYEKMQ (reference sequence). The CDR3 runs 14 residues. The CDR3 is CASTLGLFNYEQYF. CDR3 nucleotide sequence: TGTGCCAGCACCCTGGGGCTTTTCAATTACGAGCAGTACTTC.

This chain uses TRBV6-5 with TRBJ1-3; D possibly corresponds to TRBD1 (5 bases). This CDR3 spans 14 amino acids. From germline, CDR1 is MNHEY and CDR2 SVGAGI. V was shortened by 7 bases and J by 4 bases, with 14 bases between the two germline ends. The CDR3 protein is CASTPGGAGNTIYF. The CDR3 bases are TGTGCCAGCACCCCAGGTGGGGCCGGAAACACCATATATTTT.

The genes are TRBV5-4 and TRBJ2-5, with D perhaps TRBD1 or TRBD2 (6 bases each). This CDR3 region has 16 residues. Germline V CDR1 and CDR2: SGHNT, YYREEE (reference sequence). The V end lost 1 base, the J end lost 2 bases, and 15 bases lay between the germline ends. Here the CDR3 reads CASSLSSGAQQETQYF. Written as DNA, the CDR3 is TGTGCCAGCAGCTTGTCTTCGGGGGCGCAACAAGAGACCCAGTACTTC.